What follows are 30 T cell receptor beta chains derived from one specimen sequenced in a study of T cell repertoires in cytomegalovirus infection. These receptors have no known antigen. TCRdb ran MiXCR on the reads and lists one entry per CDR3 protein. The sample has roughly 860,000 distinct CDR3 sequences, approximately 29% seen once. The sample in question was cultured CD8+ T cells from PBMCs, obtained from culture after CMV antigen stimulation. Receptors originate from a human donor in good health (CMV status not recorded). Some clones in this sample may be carry-over from other donors' samples.

This chain connects TRBV19 to TRBJ2-7; D gene ambiguous. The germline gives CDR1 LNHDA, CDR2 SQIVND (reference sequence). V lost 6 bases, J lost 3 bases, and 12 bases lay in between. The CDR3 contains 13 residues. The CDR3 nucleotides are TGTGCCAGTAGCGAGCGTTCTATCTACGAGCAGTACTTC. Protein sequence: CASSERSIYEQYF.

The chain combines TRBV20-1 with TRBJ1-1, with D unresolved. V lost 1 base and J lost 6, with 12 bases in between. Germline CDR1 is DFQATT and CDR2 is SNEGSKA (reference sequence). The CDR3 totals 13 residues. The CDR3 sequence: CSARVRGRPEAFF. Written as DNA, the CDR3 is TGCAGTGCTAGAGTTAGAGGGAGACCTGAAGCTTTCTTT.

The chain combines TRBV7-4 with TRBJ2-1; tentatively, D is TRBD2 (6 bases). Germline V lookup: CDR1 SGHVT, CDR2 SQSDAQ. Trimming cost V 3 bases and J 7 bases, with 10 bases left between them. There are 13 residues in the CDR3. DNA of the CDR3: TGTGCCAGCAGCTTCTGGCGGGGTAATGAGCAGTTCTTC. Translated: CASSFWRGNEQFF.

Only one count was recorded for this clonotype. The rearrangement links TRBV3-1 to TRBJ1-1; TRBD1 agrees at 7 bases. The CDR3 covers 17 residues. V shed 1 base, J shed 0 bases, and the junction held 8 bases outside the gene matches. Germline V gene lookup returns CDR1 LGHDT and CDR2 YNNKEL (reference sequence). CDR3 in DNA: TGTGCCAGCAGCCAAGGGACCCAGGGGGGAATGAACACTGAAGCTTTCTTT. Its protein product is CASSQGTQGGMNTEAFF.

The chain is built from TRBV3-1 and TRBJ1-2; 9 positions agree with TRBD1. Germline V CDR1 and CDR2: LGHDT, YNNKEL (reference sequence). This CDR3 contains 15 residues. With 7 bases clipped from V and 6 bases from J, the junction kept 12 bases outside the gene matches. The CDR3 DNA reads as TGTGCCAGCAACCAGTCGGACAGGGGTTTTCATGGCTACACCTTC. The encoded protein is CASNQSDRGFHGYTF.

This rearrangement joins TRBV7-8 to TRBJ2-2, with D unclear. V shed 1 base and J shed 0 bases, with 9 bases lying between them. This CDR3 region has 16 residues. Per germline, CDR1 SGHVS and CDR2 FQNEAQ. The CDR3 loop is CASSLGVLSNTGELFF. The CDR3 DNA is TGTGCCAGCAGCTTAGGTGTACTATCGAACACCGGGGAGCTGTTTTTT.

Turning to this clonotype: Possible read error: a much larger clone is one base away. The DNA of the CDR3 is TGTGTCAGCAGCCCCAGGACCGCTAACTATGGCTACACCTTC. Its protein is CVSSPRTANYGYTF. V and J are TRBV5-4 and TRBJ1-2; D is unclear. The CDR3 consists of 14 residues. Germline CDR1 reads SGHNT; CDR2 reads YYREEE (reference sequence).

For the CDR3, the DNA is TGTGCCAGCACCGGGGTCCAGGTCGATTTCAGGTCACCCCTCCACTTT. Protein sequence: CASTGVQVDFRSPLHF. The genes are TRBV28 and TRBJ1-6; no reliable D call. Germline loops: CDR1 MDHEN, CDR2 SYDVKM. This CDR3 is built from 16 residues. The germline V and J ends were trimmed by 7 bases and 10 bases, with 23 bases remaining between them.

This clonotype turned up a few times. The chain recombines TRBV7-9 with TRBJ2-1; 7 bases are a match to TRBD1. The CDR3 length is 12 residues. Germline loops: CDR1 SEHNR, CDR2 FQNEAQ (reference sequence). Trimming removed 11 bases from V and 3 bases from J; junction bases left unmatched: 4. CDR3 region: CAFPGGYNEQFF. CDR3 DNA sequence: TGTGCCTTCCCAGGGGGCTACAATGAGCAGTTCTTC.

The chain is built from TRBV7-6 and TRBJ1-4; D remains unclear. Germline values: CDR1 SGHVS, CDR2 FNYEAQ. The V gene lost 3 bases and the J gene lost 8 bases, with 10 bases spanning the gap. This CDR3 has 13 amino acids. CDR3 DNA sequence: TGTGCCAGCAGCTTGCGGGTTGGGGAAAAACTGTTTTTT. Translated, it gives CASSLRVGEKLFF.

The V call is TRBV2, the J call TRBJ1-2; D gene ambiguous. Germline CDR1 is SNHLY and CDR2 is FYNNEI. The V end was cut by 4 bases, the J end by 9 bases, with 12 bases between. The CDR3 contains 12 residues. The CDR3, as DNA: TGTGCCAGCAGTGGCCGGGCCCTCAGCTACACCTTC. Translated, it gives CASSGRALSYTF. Using reference TRBV2 and TRBJ1-2 for the parts outside the CDR3, the full variable domain is EPEVTQTPSHQVTQMGQEVILRCVPISNHLYFYWYRQILGQKVEFLVSFYNNEISEKSEIFDDQFSVERPDGSNFTLKIRSTKLEDSAMYFCASSGRALSYTFGSGTRLTVV.

This clonotype occurred many times. The chain combines TRBV4-3 with TRBJ2-1; 8 bases fit TRBD2. The CDR3 loop spans 16 amino acids. The germline gives CDR1 LGHNA, CDR2 YSLEER. V lost 0 bases, J lost 0 bases, and 1 base stayed unmatched. CDR3 loop: CASSQDAGGSYNEQFF. CDR3 DNA: TGCGCCAGCAGCCAAGACGCGGGGGGCTCCTACAATGAGCAGTTCTTC.

This clonotype was detected a few times. This chain connects TRBV19 to TRBJ2-1; D gene ambiguous. Trimming took off 3 bases at V and 2 bases at J, with 5 bases between the two ends. The CDR3 has 13 residues. Germline lookup yields CDR1 LNHDA and CDR2 SQIVND (reference sequence). The CDR3 nucleotides read TGTGCCAGTAGTATCCTCGCCTACAATGAGCAGTTCTTC. Amino acid sequence: CASSILAYNEQFF.

The chain has TRBV12-3 or TRBV12-4 and TRBJ2-5; D is ambiguous. The CDR3 extends over 15 amino acids. Trimming took 1 base from V and 5 from J, leaving 14 bases between them. The CDR3 is CASSLVLAPVETQYF. The CDR3 DNA follows: TGTGCCAGCAGTTTAGTCCTGGCCCCCGTGGAGACCCAGTACTTC.

Details on this clonotype: A much bigger clone sits one base away, suggesting this may be a read error. The chain carries TRBV7-2 and TRBJ2-4; TRBD2 matches at 8 bases. This CDR3 has 16 residues. Germline assignment: CDR1 SGHTA and CDR2 FQGNSA. Unmatched junction bases numbered 8, after V lost 2 bases and J lost 5 bases. The CDR3 region is CASSLYGGGLENIQYF. The CDR3 DNA is TGTGCCAGCAGCTTATACGGGGGGGGGCTCGAAAACATTCAGTACTTC. Based on the CDR3 plus reference TRBV7-2 and TRBJ2-4, the full variable domain is GAGVSQSPSNKVTEKGKDVELRCDPISGHTALYWYRQSLGQGLEFLIYFQGNSAPDKSGLPSDRFSAERTGGSVSTLTIQRTQQEDSAVYLCASSLYGGGLENIQYFGAGTRLSVL.

This clonotype has at least ten counts. This chain joins TRBV27 and TRBJ2-4; TRBD1 matches 11 bases. The CDR3 is made up of 14 amino acids. V gave up 6 bases and J gave up 6 bases; unmatched junction bases: 4. Germline V gene lookup returns CDR1 MNHEY and CDR2 SMNVEV (reference sequence). The CDR3 DNA sequence: TGTGCCAGCAGGGACAGGGGGCTTGGAAACATTCAGTACTTC. Protein sequence: CASRDRGLGNIQYF.

This clonotype was found many times. This chain joins TRBV7-2 and TRBJ2-7; D might be TRBD1 (5 bases). CDR1 is SGHTA, CDR2 FQGNSA, per germline. This CDR3 spans 13 amino acids. Deletions cut 5 bases from V and 3 bases from J, with 11 bases between. The CDR3: CASSQAGLYEQYF. The CDR3 coding sequence is TGTGCCAGCAGCCAAGCAGGGCTCTACGAGCAGTACTTC.

This clonotype occurred a few times. The chain links TRBV7-9 to TRBJ1-4, with a weak D call TRBD1 (5 bases). The germline V and J ends were trimmed by 5 bases and 12 bases, with 13 bases remaining between them. CDR3 length equals 12 residues. Germline V CDR1 and CDR2: SEHNR, FQNEAQ (reference sequence). The CDR3, as DNA: TGTGCCAGCAGCAAGCCTGGGGCCCAACTGTTTTTT. This codes for CASSKPGAQLFF.

The chain joins TRBV14 to TRBJ2-7, with 8 bases that match TRBD1. From germline, CDR1 is SGHDN and CDR2 FVKESK. V was clipped by 4 bases and J by 0 bases; unmatched bases: 5. The CDR3 length is 15 residues. CDR3 residues: CASSPGQGSSYEQYV. Written as DNA, the CDR3 is TGTGCCAGCAGCCCCGGACAGGGAAGCTCCTACGAGCAGTACGTC.

The CDR3 coding sequence is TGTGCCAGCAGGGCGGGACAGGGGGCCCTTCAGCCCCAGCATTTT. Translating gives CASRAGQGALQPQHF. V gene TRBV5-5 combines with J gene TRBJ1-5; 12 nucleotides agree with TRBD1. CDR1 is SGHKS and CDR2 is YYEKEE in the germline V gene (reference sequence). The length of the CDR3 is 15 residues. The V and J ends lost 5 bases and 6 bases, in that order; junction bases with no gene match: 6.

With respect to this clonotype: A much larger clone lies one base from this, so it may be a read error. Lacking the conserved final phenylalanine or tryptophan, this CDR3 likely reflects a read error. The chain uses TRBV7-6 and TRBJ2-7; no clear D gene. The CDR3 totals 13 residues. Trimming left V 1 base short and J 2 bases short, with 6 bases between. Germline-derived CDR1 and CDR2 are SGHVS and FNYEAQ. CDR3 DNA sequence: TGTGCCAGCAGCTTAGGAGAGACCTACGAGCAGTACTCC. It specifies CASSLGETYEQYS.

There are a few counts of this clonotype. V is TRBV7-6 and J is TRBJ2-1; TRBD1 agrees at 7 bases. The CDR3 runs 16 residues. With V trimmed by 1 base and J by 3 bases, 6 bases remained unmatched. Germline CDR1 reads SGHVS; CDR2 reads FNYEAQ. This chain's CDR3 is CASSLVTGAVYNEQFF. The CDR3 DNA is TGTGCCAGCAGCTTAGTAACAGGGGCCGTCTACAATGAGCAGTTCTTC.

The chain uses TRBV5-6 and TRBJ1-5, with D possibly being TRBD1 (5 bases). This CDR3 spans 14 amino acids. In germline, CDR1 is SGHDT, CDR2 YYEEEE. The V and J ends lost 5 bases and 5 bases respectively, with 14 bases between them. This chain's CDR3 is CASSTGADYQPQHF. CDR3 nucleotides: TGTGCCAGCAGTACCGGGGCCGACTATCAGCCCCAGCATTTT. The variable domain in full, with the rest retrieved from reference TRBV5-6 and TRBJ1-5, is DAGVTQSPTHLIKTRGQQVTLRCSPKSGHDTVSWYQQALGQGPQFIFQYYEEEERQRGNFPDRFSGHQFPNYSSELNVNALLLGDSALYLCASSTGADYQPQHFGDGTRLSIL.

This clonotype was recorded at least ten times. The chain's CDR3 is CASSPSALGDNEQFF. CDR3 nucleotides: TGTGCCAGCAGCCCATCGGCTCTTGGGGACAATGAGCAGTTCTTC. This chain connects TRBV7-2 to TRBJ2-1; D gene unclear. Per germline, CDR1 SGHTA and CDR2 FQGNSA. CDR3 length equals 15 residues. V dropped 5 bases and J dropped 5 bases, with 16 bases sitting between them.

The rearrangement links TRBV27 to TRBJ1-1; 8 nucleotides align to TRBD1. Germline-derived CDR1 and CDR2 are MNHEY and SMNVEV (reference sequence). V shed 0 bases and J 5 bases; nucleotides not matched to a gene: 5. This CDR3 comprises 15 residues. CDR3 sequence (DNA): TGTGCCAGCAGTTTATCCAGGGGGCTAGATACTGAAGCTTTCTTT. Protein sequence: CASSLSRGLDTEAFF.

The CDR3 loop is CASSFARATGNYEQYF. CDR3 coding DNA: TGTGCCAGCAGCTTCGCACGAGCTACAGGGAACTACGAGCAGTACTTC. The chain carries TRBV7-4 and TRBJ2-7; TRBD1 is a possible D gene (6 bases). V was trimmed by 3 bases and J by 3 bases, leaving 18 bases between them. In germline, CDR1 is SGHVT, CDR2 SQSDAQ. The CDR3 is made up of 16 amino acids.

This clonotype was observed a handful of times. This chain connects TRBV14 to TRBJ1-1, with a weak D call TRBD1 (6 bases). Between the trimmed V and J ends, which lost 0 bases and 8 bases, there was a span of 16 bases. This CDR3 has 15 amino acids. Looked up from germline, CDR1 is SGHDN and CDR2 is FVKESK. This chain's CDR3 is CASSQDHTGTWEAFF. The DNA of the CDR3 is TGTGCCAGCAGCCAAGATCATACCGGGACATGGGAAGCTTTCTTT.

This clonotype was seen a handful of times. The chain recombines TRBV7-9 with TRBJ2-7, with D possibly being TRBD2 (7 bases). Looked up from germline, CDR1 is SEHNR and CDR2 is FQNEAQ (reference sequence). The CDR3 sequence is 14 residues long. The germline V and J ends were trimmed by 6 bases and 3 bases, with 15 bases remaining between them. The CDR3 DNA reads as TGTGCCAGCAGTCCGAGGGGGGGTCTCTACGAGCAGTACTTC. It is translated as CASSPRGGLYEQYF. Complete variable domain (other parts from reference TRBV7-9 and TRBJ2-7): DTGVSQNPRHKITKRGQNVTFRCDPISEHNRLYWYRQTLGQGPEFLTYFQNEAQLEKSRLLSDRFSAERPKGSFSTLEIQRTEQGDSAMYLCASSPRGGLYEQYFGPGTRLTVT.

This clonotype was counted a few times. The chain couples TRBV5-4 to TRBJ2-1; 14 bases align to TRBD2. V was pared by 4 bases and J by 2 bases, with 5 bases of the junction left unmatched. The CDR3 loop spans 17 amino acids. CDR1 is SGHNT and CDR2 is YYREEE in the germline V gene (reference sequence). The CDR3 protein is CASSGQGLAGAYNEQFF. DNA of the CDR3: TGTGCCAGCAGCGGTCAGGGACTAGCGGGGGCCTACAATGAGCAGTTCTTC.

This chain links TRBV6-5 with TRBJ2-4; tentatively, D is TRBD1 or TRBD2 (5 bases each). In germline, CDR1 is MNHEY, CDR2 SVGAGI. The CDR3 consists of 15 residues. The germline V and J ends were trimmed by 0 bases and 9 bases, with 15 bases remaining between them. DNA of the CDR3: TGTGCCAGCAGTTACTCTTCCTCCCCGGGACGCATTCAGTACTTC. This codes for CASSYSSSPGRIQYF.